This T cell receptor (beta chain) was identified in a study of T cells in Graves' hyperthyroidism and ophthalmopathy. Turning to the study itself: Peripheral blood draws took place at initial diagnosis, ahead of any treatment.

V was clipped by 7 bases and J by 1 base, with 4 bases between them. This CDR3 has 10 amino acids. CDR1 and CDR2 (germline): SQVTM, ANQGSEA. TCR beta CDR3 regions were amplified from RNA transcripts. In the first-round RT-PCR of the TCR CDR3, the HTBI primer set was used. TCRdb re-called the multiplex PCR reads with MiXCR, one entry per CDR3 protein. The sample yields around 350,000 distinct CDR3 sequences, about a sixth seen once. There are many counts of this clonotype. Its target is unknown. Study conclusions and caveats: Most thyroid clonotypes expanded above 0.001 appeared in blood too. Ophthalmopathy cases were set apart from stable hyperthyroidism by a 13 V-J model.

Any patient presenting with uncontrolled infection, other autoimmune disease, pregnancy or lactation was left out. What was sequenced was blood. This sequence was found in a young woman with Graves' hyperthyroidism that later progressed to Graves' ophthalmopathy. The genes are TRBV29-1 and TRBJ1-1; no definite D call. CDR3 sequence: CSAGNTEAFF. The CDR3 DNA reads as TGCAGCGCGGGGAACACTGAAGCTTTCTTT.